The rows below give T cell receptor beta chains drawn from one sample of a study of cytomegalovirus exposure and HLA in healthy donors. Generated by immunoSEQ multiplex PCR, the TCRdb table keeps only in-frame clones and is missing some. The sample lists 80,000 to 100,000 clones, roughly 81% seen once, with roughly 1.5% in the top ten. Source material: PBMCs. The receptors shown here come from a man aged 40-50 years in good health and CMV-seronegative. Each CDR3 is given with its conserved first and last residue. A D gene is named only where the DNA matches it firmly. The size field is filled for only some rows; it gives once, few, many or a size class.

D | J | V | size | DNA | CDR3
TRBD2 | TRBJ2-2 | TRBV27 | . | TGTGCCAGCAGTCCCCCATCAGCGGGGGGGCGGGGCACCGGGGAGCTGTTTTTT | CASSPPSAGGRGTGELFF
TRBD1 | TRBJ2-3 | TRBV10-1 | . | TGCGCCAGCAGTGACGTACACAGGGGATCCCCAGATACGCAGTATTTT | CASSDVHRGSPDTQYF
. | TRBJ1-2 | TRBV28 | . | TGTGCCAGCAACCTCAGCGGCCACTATGGCTACACCTTC | CASNLSGHYGYTF
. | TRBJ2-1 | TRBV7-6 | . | TGTGCCAGCAGCTCACAAACTAGCTCCAATGAGCAGTTCTTC | CASSSQTSSNEQFF
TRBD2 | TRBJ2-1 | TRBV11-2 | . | TGTGCCAGCAGCTTTGTCGGGGGGAGTTTTGAGCAGTTCTTC | CASSFVGGSFEQFF
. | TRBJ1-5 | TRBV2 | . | TGTGCCAGCAAAGGACAGATTGATAGCAATCAGCCCCAGCATTTT | CASKGQIDSNQPQHF
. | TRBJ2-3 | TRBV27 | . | TGTGCCAGCAGCCATTCGACGGCGGTAAGCACAGATACGCAGTATTTT | CASSHSTAVSTDTQYF
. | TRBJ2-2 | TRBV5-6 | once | TGTGCCAGCAGCCGAATGGACAGTATCGGGGAGCTGTTTTTT | CASSRMDSIGELFF
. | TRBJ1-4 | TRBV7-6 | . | TGTGCCAGCAGCTTAGTAGTGGGAGACCCGAATGAAAAACTGTTTTTT | CASSLVVGDPNEKLFF
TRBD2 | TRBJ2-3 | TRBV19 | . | TGTGCCAGTAGCAGCCCTAGCGGGGGGGGATTTGGAGGCACAGATACGCAGTATTTT | CASSSPSGGGFGGTDTQYF
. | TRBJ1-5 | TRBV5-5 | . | TGTGCCAGCAGCTTGGCAGGGTTCAATCAGCCCCAGCATTTT | CASSLAGFNQPQHF
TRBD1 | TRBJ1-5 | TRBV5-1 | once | TGCGCCAGCAGCTTGACGAGGGACAGGTCTAATCAGCCCCAGCATTTT | CASSLTRDRSNQPQHF
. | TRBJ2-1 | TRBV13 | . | TGTGCCAGCAGCCCCCGGGTGGAGGGGGGGAAGAATGAGCAGTTCTTC | CASSPRVEGGKNEQFF
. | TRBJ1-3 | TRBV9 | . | TGTGCCAGCAGCGGCGGATCCCCATTTATCTCTGGAAACACCATATATTTT | CASSGGSPFISGNTIYF
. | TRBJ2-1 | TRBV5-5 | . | TGTGCCAGCAGCATCGGGGGGCGGGACACCTACAATGAGCAGTTCTTC | CASSIGGRDTYNEQFF
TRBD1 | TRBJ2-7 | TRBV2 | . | TGTGCCAGCAGCCTCGGGACAGCTTCCTACGAGCAGTACTTC | CASSLGTASYEQYF
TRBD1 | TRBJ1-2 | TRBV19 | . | TGTGCCAGTAGTTCCTCAACAGGGGGTTGGGGCTACACCTTC | CASSSSTGGWGYTF
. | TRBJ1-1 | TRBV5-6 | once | TGTGCCAGCAGCTTCAGTACTGAAGCTTTCTTT | CASSFSTEAFF
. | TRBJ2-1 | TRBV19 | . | TGTGCCAGTAGTATGGCTGGACTTGTGCAGTTCTTC | CASSMAGLVQFF
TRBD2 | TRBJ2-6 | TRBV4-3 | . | TGCGCCAGCAGCCAAGGCCTTAGCGGGGCTGGCTCTGGGGCCAACGTCCTGACTTTC | CASSQGLSGAGSGANVLTF
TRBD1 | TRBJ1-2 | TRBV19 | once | TGTGCCAGTAGTCCCGTCAGACCGGGACAGCAAAAGTCTTCTAACTATGGCTACACCTTC | CASSPVRPGQQKSSNYGYTF
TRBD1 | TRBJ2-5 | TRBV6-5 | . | TGTGCCAGCAGTCAGCACGACAGGGCCCCAGAGACCCAGTACTTC | CASSQHDRAPETQYF
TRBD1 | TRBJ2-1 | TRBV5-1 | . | TGCGCCAGCAGCTTGGGTGGGACAGCCGCCTACAATGAGCAGTTCTTC | CASSLGGTAAYNEQFF
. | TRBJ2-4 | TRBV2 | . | TGTGCCAGCAGTCCGGGGGACCTGACAAACATTCAGTACTTC | CASSPGDLTNIQYF
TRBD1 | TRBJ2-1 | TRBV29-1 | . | TGCAGCGTTGATCGACAGGGTGTCGGTGAGCAGTTCTTC | CSVDRQGVGEQFF
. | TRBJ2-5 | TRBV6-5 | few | TGTGCCAGCAGTTCTCAAGAGACCCAGTACTTC | CASSSQETQYF
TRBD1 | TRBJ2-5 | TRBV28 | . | TGTGCCAGCAGTTTAATCGCAGGGGGCTTTAGTGGGGAGACCCAGTACTTC | CASSLIAGGFSGETQYF
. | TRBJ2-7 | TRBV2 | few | TGTGCCAGCAGTGATGAGTACGAGCAGTACTTC | CASSDEYEQYF
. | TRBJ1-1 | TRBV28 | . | TGTGCCATTAGGGGGAGACTTGAAGCTTTCTTT | CAIRGRLEAFF
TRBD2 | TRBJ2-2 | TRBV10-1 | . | TGCGCCAGCAGTGACTCCGGCCGGGGGGAGAACACCGGGGAGCTGTTTTTT | CASSDSGRGENTGELFF
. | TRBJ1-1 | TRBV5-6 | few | TGTGCCAGCAGCTTAGTAGCAGGGTATGATGAAGCTTTCTTT | CASSLVAGYDEAFF
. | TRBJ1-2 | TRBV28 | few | TGTGCCAGCAGTTTGAAGGGGTATGGCTACACCTTC | CASSLKGYGYTF
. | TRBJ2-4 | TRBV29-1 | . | TGCAGCGTTGAAACGGGGAACATTCAGTACTTC | CSVETGNIQYF
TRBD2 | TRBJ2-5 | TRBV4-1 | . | TGCGCCAGCAGCCAAGGGTTTGGCGGGGGGGCGTCAGAGACCCAGTACTTC | CASSQGFGGGASETQYF
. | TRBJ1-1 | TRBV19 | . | TGTGCCAGTAGTATAGCCACTTACACTGAAGCTTTCTTT | CASSIATYTEAFF
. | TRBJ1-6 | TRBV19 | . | TGTGCCAGTAGTTCACGGACAGAAAATTCACCCCTCCACTTT | CASSSRTENSPLHF
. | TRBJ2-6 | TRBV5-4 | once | TGTGCCAGCAGCTTGGGAGAACAGGGAAGCCCCTCTGGGGCCAACGTCCTGACTTTC | CASSLGEQGSPSGANVLTF
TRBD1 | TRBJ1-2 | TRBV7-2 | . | TGTGCCAGCAGCTTAGCCCCCGGGACAGGGGATGGCTACACCTTC | CASSLAPGTGDGYTF
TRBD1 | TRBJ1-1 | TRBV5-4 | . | TGTGCCAGCAGCTTCCTGCGAGGGGGCGAGGGGCCGAACACTGAAGCTTTCTTT | CASSFLRGGEGPNTEAFF
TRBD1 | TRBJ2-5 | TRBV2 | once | TGTGCCAGCAGACGGGACAGTCAAGAGACCCAGTACTTC | CASRRDSQETQYF
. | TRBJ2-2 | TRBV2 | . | TGTGCCAGCAGTAAACAGGGTCTGAACACCGGGGAGCTGTTTTTT | CASSKQGLNTGELFF
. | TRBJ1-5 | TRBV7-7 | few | TGTGCCAGCAGCTTAAGCCGGGGCAATCAGCCCCAGCATTTT | CASSLSRGNQPQHF
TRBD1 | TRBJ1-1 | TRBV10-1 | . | TGCGCCAGCAGTGACGACAGGGACAGGGATAGATTGCGCACTGAAGCTTTCTTT | CASSDDRDRDRLRTEAFF